In its sample, the clone carrying this TCR beta chain was seen a few times. The sample is drawn from a study of cytomegalovirus exposure and HLA in healthy donors. PCR involved 60 Vbeta and 13 Jbeta primers. Data came from immunoSEQ multiplex PCR; TCRdb stores just in-frame clones and leaves some out. The sample carries some 130,000 clones, 76% recorded once. The junction had 8 bases not matched to a gene; V was cut back by 5 bases and J by 2 bases. This CDR3 is 15 amino acids long. The germline V gene has CDR1 SGHTA and CDR2 FQGNSA. The gene calls are TRBV7-2 and TRBJ2-5; TRBD1 matches 7 bases. This TCR was recovered from a man aged 40-49 years in good health and CMV-seronegative. Sequencing was performed on PBMCs. The CDR3: CASSPNRGLQETQYF. The CDR3 coding sequence is TGTGCCAGCAGCCCGAACAGGGGCCTACAAGAGACCCAGTACTTC.